This TCR beta chain derives from a study of cytomegalovirus exposure and HLA in healthy donors. Findings and caveats of the study: Altogether, 164 TCR beta chains were recorded as cytomegalovirus-associated. Later analysis identified several of the most significant clusters that appeared linked to common viral pathogens.

V gave up 0 bases and J gave up 7 bases, with 13 bases separating them. The CDR3 runs to 15 residues. Germline V gene data show CDR1 as SGHRS and CDR2 as YFSETQ. As for this clone: Its antigen is not known.

The PCR was carried out with 60 Vbeta primers and 13 Jbeta primers. Original analysis: Among the unique TCR beta chains that a later analysis counted, about 85 million in all, about 12 million were shared. Here immunoSEQ multiplex PCR was the method, and the copy in TCRdb shows in-frame clones only, minus some. The V and J calls and clone size were taken over from that table, and D and trimming were inferred from the DNA. This table holds about 94,000 clones, more than 70% found once. The chain recombines TRBV5-1 with TRBJ1-4; possibly TRBD1 for D (6 bases). Material: PBMCs. The receptor was isolated from a woman in her thirties or forties in good health and CMV-seronegative. Here the CDR3 DNA reads TGCGCCAGCAGCTTGGCCGAACAGGGTCGTGAAAAACTGTTTTTT. Encoded protein: CASSLAEQGREKLFF.